This T cell receptor (beta chain) was captured in a study of beta chain features in type 1 diabetes (dated 2018 in TCRdb). About the investigation overall: Mean age, gender distribution, total cell number and subset yield did not differ between patients and healthy donors. A total of 100 million to 110 million sorted cells were examined across all samples, and a strong correlation was observed between cell number per subset and RNA yield. In the study, recently diagnosed type 1 diabetes patients and matched healthy donors were compared on the TCRB repertoires of their sorted circulating CD4+ T cell subsets. Whereas all 30 or so donors provided naive and central memory subsets, regulatory and stem cell-like memory subsets were isolated from just 8 patients and roughly eight healthy donors.

A word on this clone: This receptor's antigen is unknown. No much larger clone exists at a distance of one base, and base qualities are not known.

V loses 4 bases at its end and J loses 6 bases; junction bases beyond the gene matches: 7. Its CDR3 holds 16 amino acids, cysteine through phenylalanine. Just the 48-base CDR3 DNA is kept, in frame starting at base 1. The CDR1 and CDR2 encoded by the germline V gene are SGHDN and FVKESK. All of the isolated RNA was reverse transcribed with the High Capacity cDNA Reverse Transcription Kit, so expressed TCRB transcripts were sequenced. Naive, central memory and regulatory T cell samples underwent deep immunoSEQ sequencing, averaging about 3.5 million total reads per sample. After sorted cells were lysed in RLT buffer, RNA was extracted with DNase-treated RNeasy Micro or Mini kits, with the choice depending on cell number. To prevent cross-contamination, each cell subset was processed individually, whereas patient and healthy donor samples were processed jointly. Using the immunoSEQ multiplex PCR, TCRB sequences were amplified from cDNA into 87-bp fragments spanning the CDR3 region. Sequencing of the amplicons was performed on the Illumina HiSeq platform. In the source study's methods: PCR bias was corrected computationally using synthetic template baselines, and reads within Hamming distance 2 were collapsed, with unmergeable singletons discarded. Reads were aligned against IMGT to assign V, D and J genes, CDR3 length and insertions or deletions at six rearrangement sites. Clonotype counts were normalized to sorted cell number within each subset before computing true diversity and Gini coefficients with the tcR R package. The overlap coefficient, calculated on TCRB nucleotide sequences, was used to measure repertoire sharing. What TCRdb holds here is the immuneACCESS table cut down to in-frame rearrangements. Part of the clones is not present; checked against another copy, under half of the missing clones reflect an unresolved V gene, and the others are unexplained. The V and J calls and clone size come from that table; D and trimming were worked out from the DNA. The sample profile shows approximately 160,000 clones; about a tenth of them were found once. The top ten clones comprise more than 0.45% of the sample.

Study-wide findings and limitations: Fewer insertions and more nucleotide deletions at VDJ recombination sites were observed in patients with type 1 diabetes, implying thymic rearrangement abnormalities. Because cDNA rather than genomic DNA was sequenced, highly expressing activated cells could have been over-represented, although no difference in activation and CD3 levels was found between groups. Naive, central memory and regulatory TCRB repertoires appeared to be more similar among patients than among healthy donors. Because the HLA sub-analyses included only small numbers of individuals, any influence of HLA type on TCRB rearrangement was left unresolved. A moderate but significant shortening of TCRB CDR3 length was observed in type 1 diabetes patients in all four CD4+ subsets. PCR may preferentially amplify shorter templates, but because patient and control samples were amplified and corrected together, any resulting skew would affect both groups equally.

Each donor gave one peripheral blood draw, approximately 120 mL on average, collected into heparinised tubes. Naive, central memory, regulatory and stem cell-like memory CD4+ T cells were sorted on a BD FACSAria II using a panel including CD45RO, CCR7, CD25, CD127, CD95 and CD27. Every sorted population had a purity above 95%. PBMCs were isolated immediately by Lymphoprep density gradient centrifugation and stained directly without culture. Samples were stained and sorted in pairs, with one healthy donor and one patient per experiment, so that batch effects were minimized. The sample was central memory CD4+ T cells from blood. This sequence uses TRBV14 and TRBJ2-2, with 11 bases matching TRBD2. This TCR came from a man between 25 and 39 years old with type 1 diabetes. The CDR3 reads CASSPSGRSGPGELFF. The nucleotide sequence is TGTGCCAGCAGCCCTAGCGGGAGGAGTGGGCCCGGGGAGCTGTTTTTT.